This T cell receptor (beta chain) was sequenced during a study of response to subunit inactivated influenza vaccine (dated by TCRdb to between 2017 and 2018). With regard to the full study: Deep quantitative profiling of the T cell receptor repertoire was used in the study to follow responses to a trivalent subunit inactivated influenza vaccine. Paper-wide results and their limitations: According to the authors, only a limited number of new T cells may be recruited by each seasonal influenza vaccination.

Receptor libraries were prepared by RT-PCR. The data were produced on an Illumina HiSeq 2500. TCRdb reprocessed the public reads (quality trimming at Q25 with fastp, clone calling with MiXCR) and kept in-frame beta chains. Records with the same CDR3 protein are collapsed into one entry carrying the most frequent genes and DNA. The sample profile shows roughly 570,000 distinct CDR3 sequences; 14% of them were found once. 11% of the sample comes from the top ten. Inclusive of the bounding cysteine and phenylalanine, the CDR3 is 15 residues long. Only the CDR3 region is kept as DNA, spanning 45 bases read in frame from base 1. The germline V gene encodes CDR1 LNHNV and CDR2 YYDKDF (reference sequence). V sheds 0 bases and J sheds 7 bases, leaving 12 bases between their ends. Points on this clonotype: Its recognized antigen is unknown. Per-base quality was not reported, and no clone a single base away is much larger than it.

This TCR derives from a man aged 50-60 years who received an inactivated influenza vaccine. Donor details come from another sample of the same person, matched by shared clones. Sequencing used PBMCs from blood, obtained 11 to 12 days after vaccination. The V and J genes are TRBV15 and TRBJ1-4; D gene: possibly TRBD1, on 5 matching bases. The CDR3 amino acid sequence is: CATSREGRRGEKLFF. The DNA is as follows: TGTGCCACCAGCAGAGAAGGCAGGAGGGGTGAAAAACTGTTTTTT.